This is a list of T cell receptor beta chains from one sample in a study of T cell clusters in autoimmune cytopenias. For each CDR3 protein, TCRdb gives one entry from its re-call of the multiplex PCR reads, without DNA. The sample table includes more than 6,000 distinct CDR3 sequences. The data were also submitted as part of a second study, on T cell repertoires in aging, cancer and after chemotherapy.

The specimen was peripheral blood. These receptors came from a human donor in good health. Both conserved end residues are part of each CDR3. Not all rows give a size; the values are once, few, many and, for expanded clones, a class.

v_gene: TRBV19; len: 16; j_gene: TRBJ1-5; abundance: NA; CDR3aa: CASSMGGRGGQQPQHF
v_gene: TRBV19; len: 15; j_gene: TRBJ1-1; abundance: NA; CDR3aa: CASSMSRVRGTEAFF
v_gene: TRBV19; len: 18; j_gene: TRBJ1-3; abundance: NA; CDR3aa: CASRSPPGHGHSGNTIYF
v_gene: TRBV6-5; len: 15; j_gene: TRBJ2-1; abundance: NA; CDR3aa: CASSYWTSATNEQFF
v_gene: TRBV30; len: 16; j_gene: TRBJ2-1; abundance: NA; CDR3aa: CAWSRMAAGGSNEQFF
v_gene: TRBV19; len: 12; j_gene: TRBJ1-3; abundance: medium-sized; CDR3aa: CASSIDKDTIYF
v_gene: TRBV6-5; len: 13; j_gene: TRBJ2-2; abundance: medium-sized; CDR3aa: CASSPDITGELFF
v_gene: TRBV18; len: 14; j_gene: TRBJ1-6; abundance: NA; CDR3aa: CASSRQGKDSPLHF
v_gene: TRBV27; len: 14; j_gene: TRBJ1-6; abundance: NA; CDR3aa: CASSLADSNSPLHF
v_gene: TRBV12-3/TRBV12-4; len: 15; j_gene: TRBJ2-2; abundance: NA; CDR3aa: CASSPILAGTGELFF
v_gene: TRBV19; len: 18; j_gene: TRBJ2-3; abundance: medium-sized; CDR3aa: CASTALTSGNLPTDTQYF
v_gene: TRBV18; len: 16; j_gene: TRBJ2-2; abundance: NA; CDR3aa: CASSPQGGANTGELFF
v_gene: TRBV6-5; len: 20; j_gene: TRBJ2-2; abundance: medium-sized; CDR3aa: CASSYAVIVAGGRDTGELFF
v_gene: TRBV15; len: 17; j_gene: TRBJ1-5; abundance: NA; CDR3aa: CATSRDLQGRSDQPQHF
v_gene: TRBV6-1; len: 13; j_gene: TRBJ2-7; abundance: NA; CDR3aa: CASSEHVAYEQYF
v_gene: TRBV19; len: 14; j_gene: TRBJ1-1; abundance: NA; CDR3aa: CASRVIYGNTEAFF
v_gene: TRBV27; len: 16; j_gene: TRBJ1-3; abundance: NA; CDR3aa: CASSLQGLHSGNTIYF
v_gene: TRBV6-5; len: 16; j_gene: TRBJ2-6; abundance: medium-sized; CDR3aa: CASRKIGGSGANVLTF
v_gene: TRBV6-6; len: 14; j_gene: TRBJ2-7; abundance: NA; CDR3aa: CASSYGEGSYEQYF
v_gene: TRBV19; len: 15; j_gene: TRBJ2-3; abundance: NA; CDR3aa: CASSSGTSYTDTQYF
v_gene: TRBV6-5; len: 14; j_gene: TRBJ1-2; abundance: NA; CDR3aa: CASSRLQGNYGYTF
v_gene: TRBV6-5; len: 14; j_gene: TRBJ1-5; abundance: NA; CDR3aa: CASSYVATNQPQHF
v_gene: TRBV6-5; len: 12; j_gene: TRBJ2-3; abundance: NA; CDR3aa: CASRTNADTQYF
v_gene: TRBV7-9; len: 14; j_gene: TRBJ2-1; abundance: NA; CDR3aa: CASSSPGQGNEQFF
v_gene: TRBV12-3/TRBV12-4; len: 14; j_gene: TRBJ2-3; abundance: medium-sized; CDR3aa: CASSLAGVTDTQYF
v_gene: TRBV29-1; len: 14; j_gene: TRBJ2-3; abundance: medium-sized; CDR3aa: CSVHKGQGKDTQYF
v_gene: TRBV30; len: 16; j_gene: TRBJ1-2; abundance: NA; CDR3aa: CAWSVGQGPSRGGYTF
v_gene: TRBV19; len: 15; j_gene: TRBJ2-7; abundance: medium-sized; CDR3aa: CASSIEGGRAYEQYF
v_gene: TRBV11-1; len: 15; j_gene: TRBJ2-5; abundance: medium-sized; CDR3aa: CASSAGLAGVETQYF
v_gene: TRBV7-9; len: 14; j_gene: TRBJ2-3; abundance: NA; CDR3aa: CASSHHRGADTQYF
v_gene: TRBV12-3/TRBV12-4; len: 13; j_gene: TRBJ2-6; abundance: NA; CDR3aa: CASSGSGANVLTF
v_gene: TRBV27; len: 20; j_gene: TRBJ2-2; abundance: NA; CDR3aa: CASSLPPGQRNTANTGELFF
v_gene: TRBV6-4; len: 17; j_gene: TRBJ2-3; abundance: NA; CDR3aa: CASSDSNSGGGTDTQYF
v_gene: TRBV19; len: 14; j_gene: TRBJ2-1; abundance: medium-sized; CDR3aa: CASSIGQGFTEQFF
v_gene: TRBV6-6; len: 16; j_gene: TRBJ2-2; abundance: NA; CDR3aa: CASSYSLLGNTGELFF
v_gene: TRBV12-3/TRBV12-4; len: 15; j_gene: TRBJ2-1; abundance: NA; CDR3aa: CASSLLGTVDNEQFF
v_gene: TRBV6-5; len: 15; j_gene: TRBJ2-1; abundance: NA; CDR3aa: CASSYRTGGRPEQFF
v_gene: TRBV7-6; len: 12; j_gene: TRBJ2-1; abundance: NA; CDR3aa: CAISEAGGNRFF
v_gene: TRBV19; len: 15; j_gene: TRBJ1-6; abundance: NA; CDR3aa: CASSKTAAYNSPLHF
v_gene: TRBV6-6; len: 13; j_gene: TRBJ1-4; abundance: NA; CDR3aa: CASREQGREKLFF
v_gene: TRBV12-3/TRBV12-4; len: 15; j_gene: TRBJ2-5; abundance: NA; CDR3aa: CASSLGGQGAPTQYF
v_gene: TRBV19; len: 16; j_gene: TRBJ2-6; abundance: NA; CDR3aa: CASSPDRLSGANVLTF
v_gene: TRBV27; len: 12; j_gene: TRBJ2-3; abundance: NA; CDR3aa: CASTWTTGTQYF
v_gene: TRBV19; len: 15; j_gene: TRBJ2-6; abundance: medium-sized; CDR3aa: CASSLILSGANVLTF
v_gene: TRBV7-9; len: 14; j_gene: TRBJ2-3; abundance: NA; CDR3aa: CASSLDGGGDTQYF
v_gene: TRBV7-9; len: 13; j_gene: TRBJ1-1; abundance: NA; CDR3aa: CASSLVRITEAFF
v_gene: TRBV18; len: 13; j_gene: TRBJ2-7; abundance: NA; CDR3aa: CASSGGAAYEQYF
v_gene: TRBV6-1; len: 14; j_gene: TRBJ2-2; abundance: NA; CDR3aa: CASPKGPNTGELFF
v_gene: TRBV19; len: 15; j_gene: TRBJ2-1; abundance: medium-sized; CDR3aa: CASSKQGASYNEQFF
v_gene: TRBV6-1; len: 14; j_gene: TRBJ2-3; abundance: NA; CDR3aa: CASSSRAGADTQYF
v_gene: TRBV19; len: 16; j_gene: TRBJ2-3; abundance: NA; CDR3aa: CASSTPAGEGTDTRYF
v_gene: TRBV5-6; len: 14; j_gene: TRBJ1-1; abundance: NA; CDR3aa: CASSLATMNTEAFF
v_gene: TRBV6-1; len: 17; j_gene: TRBJ1-4; abundance: NA; CDR3aa: CASSSKYRGRDNEKLFF
v_gene: TRBV5-5; len: 17; j_gene: TRBJ2-7; abundance: NA; CDR3aa: CASSFRGLAGGRDEQYF